Following are 6 T cell receptor beta chains from one sample sequenced in a study of monozygotic twins with inflammatory bowel disease. Using the 5' RACE reads, TCRdb records one entry per CDR3 protein without DNA. The sample table sets out 400,000 to 500,000 distinct CDR3 sequences. The sequencing sample was made of blood. All receptors derive from a human donor with ulcerative colitis or Crohn's disease, or a healthy co-twin of an affected twin (not recorded which).

CDR3 in amino acids: CASSLGAGGAYNEQFF. The gene calls are TRBV7-3 and TRBJ2-1; TCRdb returns TRBD2, unconfirmable since there is no DNA. This CDR3 comprises 16 residues. CDR1 is SGHTA, CDR2 FQGTGA, per germline.

The V call is TRBV6-1, the J call TRBJ2-7; no DNA is available, so the TRBD2 call from TCRdb remains unchecked. Germline loops: CDR1 MNHNS, CDR2 SASEGT. CDR3 length: 16 residues. The CDR3: CASSRSTALARDEQYF.

The chain joins TRBV15 to TRBJ2-2. CDR1 LNHNV and CDR2 YYDKDF come from the germline V gene (reference sequence). This CDR3 has 16 residues. CDR3: CATSGPRVRNTGELFF.

The J gene is TRBJ2-5, the V gene TRBV7-9. The CDR3 is made up of 12 amino acids. The V gene's germline CDR1 is SEHNR and CDR2 FQNEAQ (reference sequence). CDR3 protein: CASSPQRETQYF.

This chain joins TRBV5-1 and TRBJ2-6; TCRdb indicates TRBD1, and absent DNA this call remains unverified. CDR3 size: 15 residues. CDR1 SGHRS and CDR2 YFSETQ come from the germline V gene. CDR3 in amino acids: CASSFDRAGANVLTF.

The V and J genes are TRBV7-2 and TRBJ2-1; TCRdb's D call, TRBD1, is unchecked because there is no DNA. CDR3 length equals 14 residues. Per the germline V gene, CDR1 is SGHTA and CDR2 is FQGNSA. The chain's CDR3 is CASSPGSQRDEQFF.